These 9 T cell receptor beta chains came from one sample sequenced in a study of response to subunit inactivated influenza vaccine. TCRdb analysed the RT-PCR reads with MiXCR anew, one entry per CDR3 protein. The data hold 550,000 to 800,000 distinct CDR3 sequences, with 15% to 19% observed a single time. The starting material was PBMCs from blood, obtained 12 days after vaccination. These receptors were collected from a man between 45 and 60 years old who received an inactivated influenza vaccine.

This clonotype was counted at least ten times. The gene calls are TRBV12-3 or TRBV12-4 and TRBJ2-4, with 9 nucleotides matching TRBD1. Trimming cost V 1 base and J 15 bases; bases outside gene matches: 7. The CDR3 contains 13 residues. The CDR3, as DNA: TGTGCCAGCAGTTTAGACCGGACAGGGGTTCGGTACTTC. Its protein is CASSLDRTGVRYF.

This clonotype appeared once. The DNA of the CDR3 is TGTGCCAGCTCACCACCAGGCAGGGAAATGGAGACCCAGTACTTC. It translates to CASSPPGREMETQYF. The genes are TRBV18 and TRBJ2-5; possible D gene TRBD1, 5 bases. Trimming left V 0 bases short and J 5 bases short, with 13 bases between. CDR3 length equals 15 residues. CDR1 KGHSH and CDR2 LQKENI come from the germline V gene. Full variable domain (rest looked up from reference TRBV18 and TRBJ2-5): NAGVMQNPRHLVRRRGQEARLRCSPMKGHSHVYWYRQLPEEGLKFMVYLQKENIIDESGMPKERFSAEFPKEGPSILRIQQVVRGDSAAYFCASSPPGREMETQYFGPGTRLLVL.

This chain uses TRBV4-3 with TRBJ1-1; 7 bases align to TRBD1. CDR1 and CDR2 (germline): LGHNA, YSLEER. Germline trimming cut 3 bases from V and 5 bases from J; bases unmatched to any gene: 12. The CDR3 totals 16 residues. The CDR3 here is CASSHEIRGRITEAFF. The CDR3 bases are TGCGCCAGCAGCCATGAAATAAGGGGGCGCATTACTGAAGCTTTCTTT.

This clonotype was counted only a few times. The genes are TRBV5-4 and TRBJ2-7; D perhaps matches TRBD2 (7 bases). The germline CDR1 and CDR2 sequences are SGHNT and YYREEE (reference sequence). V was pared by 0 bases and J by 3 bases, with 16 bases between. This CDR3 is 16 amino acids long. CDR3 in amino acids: CASSLARRGLHYEQYF. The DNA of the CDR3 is TGTGCCAGCAGCTTGGCCCGCAGGGGACTACACTACGAGCAGTACTTC.

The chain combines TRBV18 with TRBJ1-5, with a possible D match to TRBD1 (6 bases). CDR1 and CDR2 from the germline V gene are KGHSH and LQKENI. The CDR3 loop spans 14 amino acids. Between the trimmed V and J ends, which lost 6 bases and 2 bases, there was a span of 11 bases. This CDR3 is CASSEGEGNQPQHF. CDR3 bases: TGTGCCAGCTCGGAGGGGGAGGGCAATCAGCCCCAGCATTTT.

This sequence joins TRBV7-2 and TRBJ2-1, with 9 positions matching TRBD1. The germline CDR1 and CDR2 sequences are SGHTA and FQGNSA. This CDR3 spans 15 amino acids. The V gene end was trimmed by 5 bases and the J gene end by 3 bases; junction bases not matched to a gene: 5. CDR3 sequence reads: CASSRTGVLYNEQFF. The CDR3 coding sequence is TGTGCCAGCAGCCGGACAGGGGTCCTCTACAATGAGCAGTTCTTC.

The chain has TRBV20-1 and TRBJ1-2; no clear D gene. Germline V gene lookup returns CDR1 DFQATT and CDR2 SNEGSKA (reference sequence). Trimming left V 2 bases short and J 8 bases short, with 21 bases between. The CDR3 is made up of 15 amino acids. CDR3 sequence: CSARTTPNTMGGYTF. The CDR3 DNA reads TGCAGTGCTAGAACGACACCTAACACCATGGGAGGCTACACCTTC.

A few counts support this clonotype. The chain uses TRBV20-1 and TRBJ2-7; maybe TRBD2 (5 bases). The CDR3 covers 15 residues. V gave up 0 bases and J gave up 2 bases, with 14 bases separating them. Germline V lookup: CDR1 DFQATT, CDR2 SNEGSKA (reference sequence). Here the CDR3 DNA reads TGCAGTGCTAGAGATCCGGACTTCTCTACCTACGAGCAGTACTTC. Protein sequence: CSARDPDFSTYEQYF.

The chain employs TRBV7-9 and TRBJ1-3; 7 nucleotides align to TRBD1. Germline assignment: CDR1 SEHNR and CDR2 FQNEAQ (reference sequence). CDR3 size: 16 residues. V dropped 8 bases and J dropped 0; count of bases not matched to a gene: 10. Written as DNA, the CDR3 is TGTGCCAGCGACCGGGACAGCTTGAGCTCTGGAAACACCATATATTTT. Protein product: CASDRDSLSSGNTIYF.